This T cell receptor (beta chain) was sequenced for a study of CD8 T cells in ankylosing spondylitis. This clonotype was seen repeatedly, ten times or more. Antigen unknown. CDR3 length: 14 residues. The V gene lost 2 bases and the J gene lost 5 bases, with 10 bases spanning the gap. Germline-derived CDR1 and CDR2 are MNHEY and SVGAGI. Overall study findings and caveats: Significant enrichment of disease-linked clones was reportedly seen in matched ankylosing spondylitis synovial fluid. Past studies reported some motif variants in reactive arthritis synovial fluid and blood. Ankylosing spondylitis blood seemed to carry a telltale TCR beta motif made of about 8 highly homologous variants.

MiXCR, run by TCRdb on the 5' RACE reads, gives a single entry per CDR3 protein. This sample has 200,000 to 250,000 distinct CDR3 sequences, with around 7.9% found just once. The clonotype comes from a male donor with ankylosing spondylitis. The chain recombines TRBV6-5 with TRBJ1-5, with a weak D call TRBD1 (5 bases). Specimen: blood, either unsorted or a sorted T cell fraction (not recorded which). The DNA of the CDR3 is TGTGCCAGCAGTTACGGCAGGGCCGATCAGCCCCAGCATTTT. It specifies CASSYGRADQPQHF.